The entry below gives a single T cell receptor beta chain sequence along with its context. Autoimmune disease history or systemic immunosuppression was exclusionary. This specimen belongs to a study of OX40 agonist ivuxolimab in advanced cancers. Study-wide context: Males comprised around 78% of the group, whose mean age was approximately 62 years (range roughly 20 to 85). Partial responses were seen in three patients, one with hepatocellular carcinoma and two with cutaneous melanoma. The eligibility criteria allowed prior anti-PD-1, anti-PD-L1 or anti-CTLA-4 therapy, and approximately 38% had some.

Clones were read by immunoSEQ multiplex PCR, and TCRdb kept only the in-frame ones, dropping some. The data show 20,000 to 30,000 clones, 73% seen once. Germline CDR1 is LNHDA and CDR2 is SQIVND (reference sequence). The CDR3 runs 15 residues. V was shortened by 4 bases and J by 10 bases, with 22 bases between the two germline ends. The chain links TRBV19 to TRBJ1-2, with D possibly being TRBD1 (6 bases). The TCR comes from an adult with an advanced solid tumor such as melanoma, head and neck, liver or kidney cancer. The sequenced sample was CD4+ or CD8+ T cells sorted from blood, obtained in a trial of the OX40 agonist ivuxolimab. CDR3 protein: CASSKGGDRLDDYTF. The CDR3 nucleotides are TGTGCCAGTAGTAAAGGGGGGGACCGACTAGATGACTACACCTTC.